This section outlines one TCR beta chain sequence together with its context. What it recognizes is unknown. Clones were read by immunoSEQ multiplex PCR, and TCRdb kept only the in-frame ones, dropping some. The table has some 140,000 clones, 90% seen once. With 1 base removed from V and 8 bases from J, the gap between germline ends came to 19 bases. This CDR3 comprises 17 residues. CDR1 is SGHRS and CDR2 is YFSETQ in the germline V gene. The data were taken from a study of T cell responses to AZD1222 COVID-19 vaccine. Study-level points and caveats: The sample set comprised mostly white British donors with more females, and clonal diversity was possibly underestimated. Receipt of two AZD1222 doses was followed by a rise in Spike-specific TCR breadth and depth.

This material consisted of peripheral blood, taken on day 0 of AZD1222 vaccination. The TCR was taken from an adult in good health. The chain recombines TRBV5-1 with TRBJ1-6; D is possibly TRBD1 (6 bases). The CDR3 bases are TGCGCCAGCAGCTTGAGGACAGTTAACCCTGGGTATTCACCCCTCCACTTT. Amino acid sequence: CASSLRTVNPGYSPLHF.